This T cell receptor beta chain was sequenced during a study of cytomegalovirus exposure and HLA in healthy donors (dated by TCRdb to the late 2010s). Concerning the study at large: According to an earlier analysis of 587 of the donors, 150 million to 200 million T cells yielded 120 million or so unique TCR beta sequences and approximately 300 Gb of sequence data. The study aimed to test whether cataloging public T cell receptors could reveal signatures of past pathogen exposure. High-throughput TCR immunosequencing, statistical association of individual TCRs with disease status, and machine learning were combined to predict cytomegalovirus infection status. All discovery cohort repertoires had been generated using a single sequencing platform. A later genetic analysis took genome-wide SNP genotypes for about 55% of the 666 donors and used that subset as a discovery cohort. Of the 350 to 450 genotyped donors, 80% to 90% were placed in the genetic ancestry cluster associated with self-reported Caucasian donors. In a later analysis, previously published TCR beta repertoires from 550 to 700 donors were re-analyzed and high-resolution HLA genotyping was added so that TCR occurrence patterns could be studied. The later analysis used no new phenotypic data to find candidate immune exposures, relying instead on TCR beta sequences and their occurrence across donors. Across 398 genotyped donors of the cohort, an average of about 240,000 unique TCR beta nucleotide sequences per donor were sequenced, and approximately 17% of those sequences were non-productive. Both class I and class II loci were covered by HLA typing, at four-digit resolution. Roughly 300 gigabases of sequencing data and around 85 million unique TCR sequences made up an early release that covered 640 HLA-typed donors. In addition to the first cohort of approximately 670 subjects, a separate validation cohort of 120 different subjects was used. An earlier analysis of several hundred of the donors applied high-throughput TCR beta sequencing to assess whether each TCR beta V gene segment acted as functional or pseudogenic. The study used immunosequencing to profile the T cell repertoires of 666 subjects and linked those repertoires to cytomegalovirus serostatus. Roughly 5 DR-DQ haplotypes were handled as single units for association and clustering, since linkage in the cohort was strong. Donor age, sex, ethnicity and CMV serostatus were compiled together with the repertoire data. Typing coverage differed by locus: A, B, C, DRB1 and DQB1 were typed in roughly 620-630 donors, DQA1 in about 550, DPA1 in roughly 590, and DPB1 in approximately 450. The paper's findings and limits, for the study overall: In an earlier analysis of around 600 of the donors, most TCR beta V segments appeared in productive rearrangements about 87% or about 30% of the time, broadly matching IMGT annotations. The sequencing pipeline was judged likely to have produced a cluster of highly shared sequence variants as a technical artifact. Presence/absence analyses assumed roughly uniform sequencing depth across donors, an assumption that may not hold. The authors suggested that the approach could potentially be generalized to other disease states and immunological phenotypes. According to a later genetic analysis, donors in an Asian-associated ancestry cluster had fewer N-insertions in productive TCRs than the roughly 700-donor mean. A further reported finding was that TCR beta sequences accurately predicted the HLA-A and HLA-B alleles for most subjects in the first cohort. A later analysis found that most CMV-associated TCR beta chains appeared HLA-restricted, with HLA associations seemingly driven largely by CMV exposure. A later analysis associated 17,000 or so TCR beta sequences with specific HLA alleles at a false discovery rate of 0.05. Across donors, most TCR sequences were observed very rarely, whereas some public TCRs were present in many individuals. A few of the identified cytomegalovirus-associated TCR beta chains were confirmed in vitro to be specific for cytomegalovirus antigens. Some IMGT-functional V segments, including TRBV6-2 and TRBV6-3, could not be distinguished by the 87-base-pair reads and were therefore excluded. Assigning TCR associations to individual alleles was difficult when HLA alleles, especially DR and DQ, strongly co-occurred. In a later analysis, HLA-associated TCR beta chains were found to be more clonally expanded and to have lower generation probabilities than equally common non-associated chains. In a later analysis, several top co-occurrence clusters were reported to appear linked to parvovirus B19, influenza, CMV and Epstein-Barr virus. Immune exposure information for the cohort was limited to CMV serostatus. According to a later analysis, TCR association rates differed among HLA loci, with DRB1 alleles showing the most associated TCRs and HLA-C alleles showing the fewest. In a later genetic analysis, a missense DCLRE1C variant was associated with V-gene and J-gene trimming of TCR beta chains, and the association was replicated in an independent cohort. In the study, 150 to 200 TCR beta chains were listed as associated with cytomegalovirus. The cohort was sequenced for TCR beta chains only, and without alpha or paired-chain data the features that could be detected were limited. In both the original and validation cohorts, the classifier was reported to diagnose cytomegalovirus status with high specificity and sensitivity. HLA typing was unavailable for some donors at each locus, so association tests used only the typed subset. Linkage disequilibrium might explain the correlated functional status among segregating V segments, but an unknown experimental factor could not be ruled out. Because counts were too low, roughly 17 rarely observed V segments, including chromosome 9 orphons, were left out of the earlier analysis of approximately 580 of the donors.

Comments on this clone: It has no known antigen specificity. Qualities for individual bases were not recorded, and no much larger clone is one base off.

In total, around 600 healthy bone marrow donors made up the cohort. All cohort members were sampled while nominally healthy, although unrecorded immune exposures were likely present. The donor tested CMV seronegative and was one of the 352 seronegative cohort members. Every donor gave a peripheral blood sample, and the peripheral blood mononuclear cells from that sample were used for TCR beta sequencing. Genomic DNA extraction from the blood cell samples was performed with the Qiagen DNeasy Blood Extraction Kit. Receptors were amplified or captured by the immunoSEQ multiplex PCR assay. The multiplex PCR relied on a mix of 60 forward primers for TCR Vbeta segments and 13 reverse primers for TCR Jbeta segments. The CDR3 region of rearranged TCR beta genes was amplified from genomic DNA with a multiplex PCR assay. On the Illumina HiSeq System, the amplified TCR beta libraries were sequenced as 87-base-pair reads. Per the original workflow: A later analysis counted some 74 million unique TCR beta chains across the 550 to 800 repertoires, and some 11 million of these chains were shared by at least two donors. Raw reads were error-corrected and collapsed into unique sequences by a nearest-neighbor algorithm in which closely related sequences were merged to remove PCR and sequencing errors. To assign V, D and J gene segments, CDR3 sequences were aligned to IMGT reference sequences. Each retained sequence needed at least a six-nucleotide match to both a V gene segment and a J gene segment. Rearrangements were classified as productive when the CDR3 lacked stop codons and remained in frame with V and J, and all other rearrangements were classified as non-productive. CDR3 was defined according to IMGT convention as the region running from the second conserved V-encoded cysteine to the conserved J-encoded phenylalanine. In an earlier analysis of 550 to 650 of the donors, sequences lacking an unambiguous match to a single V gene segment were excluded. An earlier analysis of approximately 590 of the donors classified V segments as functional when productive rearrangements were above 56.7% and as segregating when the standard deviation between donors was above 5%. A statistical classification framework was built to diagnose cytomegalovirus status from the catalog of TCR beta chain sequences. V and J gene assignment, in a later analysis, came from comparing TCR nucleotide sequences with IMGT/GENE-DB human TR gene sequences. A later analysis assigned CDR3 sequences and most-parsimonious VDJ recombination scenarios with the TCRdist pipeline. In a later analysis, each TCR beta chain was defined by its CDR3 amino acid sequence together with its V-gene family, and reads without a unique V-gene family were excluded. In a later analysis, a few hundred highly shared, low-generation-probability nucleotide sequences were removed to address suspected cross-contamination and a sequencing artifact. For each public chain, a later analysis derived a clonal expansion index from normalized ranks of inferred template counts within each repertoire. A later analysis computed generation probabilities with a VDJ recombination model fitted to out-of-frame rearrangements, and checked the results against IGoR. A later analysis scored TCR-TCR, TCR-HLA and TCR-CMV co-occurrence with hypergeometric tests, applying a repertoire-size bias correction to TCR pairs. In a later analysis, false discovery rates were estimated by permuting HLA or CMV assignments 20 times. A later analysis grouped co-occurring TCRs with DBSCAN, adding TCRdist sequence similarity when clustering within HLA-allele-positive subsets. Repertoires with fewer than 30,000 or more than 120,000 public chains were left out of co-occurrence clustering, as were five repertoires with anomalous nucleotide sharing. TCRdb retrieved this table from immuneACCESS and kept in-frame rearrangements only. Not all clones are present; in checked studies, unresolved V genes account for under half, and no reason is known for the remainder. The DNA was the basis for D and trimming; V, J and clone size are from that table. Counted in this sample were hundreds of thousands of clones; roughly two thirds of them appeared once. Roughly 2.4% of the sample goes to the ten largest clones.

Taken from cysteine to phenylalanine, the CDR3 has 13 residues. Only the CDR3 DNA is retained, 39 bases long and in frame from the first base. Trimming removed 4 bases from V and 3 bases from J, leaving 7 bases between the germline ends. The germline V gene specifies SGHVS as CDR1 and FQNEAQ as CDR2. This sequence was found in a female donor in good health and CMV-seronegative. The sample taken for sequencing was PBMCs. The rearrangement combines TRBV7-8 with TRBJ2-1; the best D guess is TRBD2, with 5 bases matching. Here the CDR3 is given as CASSSLVYNEQFF. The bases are TGTGCCAGCAGCTCACTAGTCTACAATGAGCAGTTCTTC.